Below are 32 T cell receptor beta chains sequenced from a single sample in a study of blood T cell repertoires in COVID-19 (TCRdb year 2020). Library creation used the immunoSEQ multiplex PCR assay. TCRdb mirrors the immuneACCESS table, restricted to in-frame sequences. Some clones are absent from its copies; in checked studies, under half trace to an unresolved V gene, and the reason for the others is unknown. Within this sample are some 350,000 clones, with around 87% of them counted one time only. Jointly, the top ten make up approximately 2.9% of the sample. The sample was peripheral blood. The receptors derive from a human donor in a cohort sampled during active COVID-19.

The chain combines TRBV6-2 or TRBV6-3 with TRBJ1-4; D gene ambiguous. The CDR3 sequence is 15 residues long. With 6 bases removed from V and 8 bases from J, the gap between germline ends came to 19 bases. Germline CDR1 is MNHEY and CDR2 is SVGEGT. The CDR3 region has the DNA TGTGCCAGCAGCCGTCCCGAATCCACCGGGGAAAAACTGTTTTTT. It translates to CASSRPESTGEKLFF.

On this clone: Relative to the germline gene, one junction end is altered; a read error may explain this. The V and J genes are TRBV14 and TRBJ1-1; possible D gene TRBD1, 5 bases. The CDR3 has 15 amino acids. From germline, CDR1 is SGHDN and CDR2 FVKESK. The DNA of the CDR3 is TGTGCCAGCAGCCAAGATGTTAGCGGGGGGACCCCTCCTTCTTTT. Translation gives CASSQDVSGGTPPSF. The entire variable domain, with the rest obtained from reference TRBV14 and TRBJ1-1, is as follows: EAGVTQFPSHSVIEKGQTVTLRCDPISGHDNLYWYRRVMGKEIKFLLHFVKESKQDESGMPNNRFLAERTGGTYSTLKVQPAELEDSGVYFCASSQDVSGGTPPSFGQGTRLTVV.

With respect to this clone: The limits of the CDR3 on the DNA are not certain, so only TCRdb's listed CDR3 is given. V usage is TRBV6-2 or TRBV6-3 and J usage is TRBJ1-1. Per germline, CDR1 MNHEY and CDR2 SVGEGT. The CDR3 spans 13 residues, counting both ends. CDR3 region: CASSTSRDTEAFF.

The chain couples TRBV6-6 to TRBJ2-7, with TRBD1 matching over 9 bases. CDR1 is MNHNY and CDR2 is SVGAGI in the germline V gene (reference sequence). The CDR3 is 14 amino acids. Trimming at V came to 2 bases and at J to 3 bases, leaving 2 bases not matched to a gene. The CDR3 bases are TGTGCCAGCAGTTACGAGGACAGGGGCTACGAGCAGTACTTC. It translates to CASSYEDRGYEQYF.

This sequence joins TRBV11-3 and TRBJ2-2; no clear D. V gave up 5 bases and J gave up 4 bases, with 5 bases separating them. The germline V gene has CDR1 SGHNT and CDR2 YENEEA. This CDR3 has 12 amino acids. CDR3 loop: CASSPFTGELFF. CDR3 DNA: TGTGCCAGCAGCCCCTTCACCGGGGAGCTGTTTTTT.

The rearrangement uses TRBV19 and TRBJ2-5, with 8 bases aligning to TRBD2. V was clipped by 5 bases and J by 1 base; unmatched bases: 3. The CDR3 runs 14 residues. Germline V lookup: CDR1 LNHDA, CDR2 SQIVND (reference sequence). CDR3: CASSPGTSQETQYF. The CDR3 coding sequence is TGTGCCAGTAGTCCGGGGACTAGCCAAGAGACCCAGTACTTC.

CDR3 nucleotides: TGTGCCAGCAGCTTAGAGGGCCGGTTTGGTGAGACCCAGTACTTC. It codes for CASSLEGRFGETQYF. The rearrangement joins TRBV5-4 to TRBJ2-5, with a possible D match to TRBD2 (5 bases). V lost 2 bases and J lost 5, with 16 bases in between. The CDR3 contains 15 residues. The V gene's germline CDR1 is SGHNT and CDR2 YYREEE (reference sequence).

J is TRBJ2-1 and V is TRBV7-2; TRBD2 agrees at 7 bases. Unmatched junction bases numbered 1, after V lost 1 base and J lost 1 base. The CDR3 extends over 15 amino acids. CDR1 is SGHTA, CDR2 FQGNSA, per germline. CDR3 residues: CASSLDGGSYNEQFF. In DNA, the CDR3 is TGTGCCAGCAGCTTAGACGGGGGGTCCTACAATGAGCAGTTCTTC.

CDR3 sequence reads: CATSDGTGIEQFF. The DNA of the CDR3 is TGTGCCACCAGTGATGGGACAGGGATTGAGCAGTTCTTC. V is TRBV24-1 and J is TRBJ2-1; 9 bases agree with TRBD1. The CDR3 contains 13 residues. V lost 3 bases to trimming and J lost 9 bases; unmatched junction nucleotides: 2. CDR1 KGHDR and CDR2 SFDVKD come from the germline V gene.

The J gene is TRBJ1-1, the V gene TRBV6-5, with 10 nucleotides matching TRBD1. Germline CDR1 and CDR2: MNHEY and SVGAGI. V was pared by 2 bases and J by 4 bases, with 1 base of the junction left unmatched. This CDR3 contains 14 residues. The CDR3 region has the DNA TGTGCCAGCAGTTACCGACAGGGGGCCACTGAAGCTTTCTTT. Translating it yields CASSYRQGATEAFF.

The CDR3 here is CASSRDRGDEKLFF. As DNA, the CDR3 is TGTGCCAGCAGCCGGGACAGGGGAGATGAAAAACTGTTTTTT. This sequence joins TRBV5-4 and TRBJ1-4; 10 bases are a match to TRBD1. Germline trimming cut 4 bases from V and 6 bases from J; bases unmatched to any gene: 3. CDR3 length equals 14 residues. CDR1 and CDR2 (germline): SGHNT, YYREEE (reference sequence).

The chain joins TRBV7-6 to TRBJ2-1; 8 bases are shared with TRBD2. Germline CDR1 reads SGHVS; CDR2 reads FNYEAQ. The CDR3 is made up of 15 amino acids. Unmatched junction bases numbered 4, after V lost 2 bases and J lost 4 bases. CDR3 DNA: TGTGCCAGCAGCTTAAGGTTAGCGGGATACAATGAGCAGTTCTTC. Encoded protein: CASSLRLAGYNEQFF.

CDR3 residues: CASSLWGATNEKLFF. The CDR3 DNA follows: TGTGCCAGCAGCTTATGGGGCGCAACTAATGAAAAACTGTTTTTT. V gene TRBV11-2 combines with J gene TRBJ1-4, with D possibly being TRBD1 (5 bases). There are 15 residues in the CDR3. V dropped 2 bases and J dropped 0 bases, with 7 bases sitting between them. Germline V gives CDR1 SGHAT, CDR2 FQNNGV.

This chain connects TRBV30 to TRBJ1-1, with a tentative D call TRBD1 (5 bases). Germline V gene lookup returns CDR1 GTSNPN and CDR2 SVGIG (reference sequence). The V gene lost 2 bases and the J gene lost 3 bases, with 10 bases spanning the gap. This CDR3 is built from 13 residues. CDR3 DNA sequence: TGTGCCTGGAGTCCAACGGGGGACACTGAAGCTTTCTTT. It yields the protein CAWSPTGDTEAFF.

In its sample, this clone was seen a few times. The V gene is TRBV7-8, the J gene TRBJ2-1, with D perhaps matching TRBD1 (7 bases). Germline-derived CDR1 and CDR2 are SGHVS and FQNEAQ. V dropped 4 bases and J dropped 1 base, with 11 bases sitting between them. The CDR3 contains 15 residues. The CDR3 coding sequence is TGTGCCAGCAGCTCGACAGGGAGGTCCTACAATGAGCAGTTCTTC. Residues: CASSSTGRSYNEQFF.

V usage is TRBV7-3 and J usage is TRBJ2-3; 10 nucleotides match TRBD2. With V trimmed by 5 bases and J by 0 bases, 5 bases remained unmatched. The CDR3 has 16 residues. The V gene's germline CDR1 is SGHTA and CDR2 FQGTGA. The CDR3 DNA is TGTGCCAGCAGCCGAAGCGGGAGGGGTAGCACAGATACGCAGTATTTT. This translates into CASSRSGRGSTDTQYF.

The chain carries TRBV18 and TRBJ2-3; TRBD2 aligns across 8 bases. V shed 4 bases, J shed 2 bases, and the junction held 8 bases outside the gene matches. Germline CDR1 and CDR2: KGHSH and LQKENI. There are 16 residues in the CDR3. The CDR3 DNA follows: TGTGCCAGCTCACGGGTTCGCGGGGGGCACACAGATACGCAGTATTTT. This sequence encodes CASSRVRGGHTDTQYF.

This chain joins TRBV7-9 and TRBJ2-3, with 11 bases matching TRBD2. Germline assignment: CDR1 SEHNR and CDR2 FQNEAQ (reference sequence). This CDR3 is 17 amino acids long. Losses at the gene ends were 3 bases for V and 1 base for J; bases not matched to a gene: 6. The CDR3 loop reads CASSLSSLAGGTDTQYF. The DNA for the CDR3 is TGTGCCAGCAGCTTGAGCTCACTAGCGGGAGGCACAGATACGCAGTATTTT.

The chain recombines TRBV3-1 (or the pseudogene TRBV3-2) with TRBJ2-7; tentatively, D is TRBD1 (7 bases). CDR1 is LGHDT and CDR2 is YNNKEL in the germline V gene (reference sequence). This CDR3 contains 19 residues. Deletions cut 1 base from V and 0 bases from J, with 22 bases between. DNA for the CDR3: TGTGCCAGCAGCCAAGCGAGGGGGCTGGGGCGGGGAAGCTCCTACGAGCAGTACTTC. As protein: CASSQARGLGRGSSYEQYF.

The V and J genes are TRBV2 and TRBJ2-7; 8 nucleotides line up with TRBD1. Germline V gives CDR1 SNHLY, CDR2 FYNNEI. This CDR3 region has 18 residues. With 6 bases clipped from V and 1 base from J, the junction kept 17 bases outside the gene matches. CDR3 coding DNA: TGTGCCAGCAGATGGCCCGGGACAGGTGGGTCCCCATCCTACGAGCAGTACTTC. It encodes CASRWPGTGGSPSYEQYF. Filled out from reference TRBV2 and TRBJ2-7, the complete variable domain reads EPEVTQTPSHQVTQMGQEVILRCVPISNHLYFYWYRQILGQKVEFLVSFYNNEISEKSEIFDDQFSVERPDGSNFTLKIRSTKLEDSAMYFCASRWPGTGGSPSYEQYFGPGTRLTVT.

This clone was seen a few times. The chain uses TRBV28 and TRBJ1-2, with D possibly TRBD1 on 6 matching bases. Germline assignment: CDR1 MDHEN and CDR2 SYDVKM. The length of the CDR3 is 13 residues. Trimming stripped 7 bases from V and 4 bases from J, with 13 bases between. CDR3: CASTKQGTYGYTF. The CDR3 DNA follows: TGTGCCAGCACTAAACAGGGAACCTATGGCTACACCTTC.

This clone occurred a few times. This chain connects TRBV7-9 to TRBJ1-5; the D is unclear. The germline V gene has CDR1 SEHNR and CDR2 FQNEAQ (reference sequence). CDR3 length: 15 amino acids. The V end lost 5 bases, the J end lost 6 bases, and 17 bases lay between the germline ends. CDR3 DNA: TGTGCCAGCAGCGACGCCCGGGTTAGTACTCAGCCCCAGCATTTT. Its translation: CASSDARVSTQPQHF.

The J gene is TRBJ1-4, the V gene TRBV2, with 8 bases lining up with TRBD1. Per germline, CDR1 SNHLY and CDR2 FYNNEI. The CDR3 totals 16 residues. V shed 6 bases and J 4 bases; nucleotides not matched to a gene: 10. CDR3 sequence: CASRRDRGQYNEKLFF. The CDR3 nucleotides are TGTGCCAGCAGGAGAGACAGGGGACAGTATAATGAAAAACTGTTTTTT.

The genes are TRBV28 and TRBJ2-7, with D maybe TRBD1 (5 bases). CDR3 length equals 14 residues. Germline V gives CDR1 MDHEN, CDR2 SYDVKM. V lost 6 bases and J lost 0, with 12 bases in between. The CDR3 nucleotides read TGTGCCAGCAGGACAAGGACACCCTCCTACGAGCAGTACTTC. The encoded protein is CASRTRTPSYEQYF.

The CDR3 coding sequence is TGTGCCTGCGGACTAGCGGGCAGCACAGATACGCAGTATTTT. The encoded protein is CACGLAGSTDTQYF. The V and J genes are TRBV6-5 and TRBJ2-3, with 11 bases that match TRBD2. J gave up 0 bases and V 11 bases, and 4 bases lay outside the gene matches. Germline V gene lookup returns CDR1 MNHEY and CDR2 SVGAGI. The CDR3 length is 14 residues.

The rearrangement links TRBV6-2 or TRBV6-3 to TRBJ2-1; weak D call: TRBD2 (6 bases). V was cut by 2 bases and J by 6 bases, with 14 bases left in between. CDR1 and CDR2 (germline): MNHEY, SVGEGT. The CDR3 contains 15 residues. CDR3 residues: CASSYGLASGNEQFF. Written as DNA, the CDR3 is TGTGCCAGCAGTTACGGCCTAGCGTCTGGCAATGAGCAGTTCTTC.

The chain links TRBV19 to TRBJ2-2, with 11 bases that match TRBD2. Germline V gene sequence: CDR1 LNHDA, CDR2 SQIVND (reference sequence). The CDR3 contains 17 residues. V lost 3 bases and J lost 6; bases outside the gene matches: 9. This CDR3 reads CASSMASGGRFAGELFF. CDR3 DNA sequence: TGTGCCAGTAGTATGGCTAGCGGGGGGAGGTTCGCCGGGGAGCTGTTTTTT.

The chain is built from TRBV28 and TRBJ2-6; 9 bases agree with TRBD1. After removal of 5 bases from V and 0 bases from J, the junction contained 5 bases not matched to a gene. The CDR3 spans 17 residues. Germline CDR1 reads MDHEN; CDR2 reads SYDVKM. CDR3: CASSTGGEGSGANVLTF. CDR3 nucleotide sequence: TGTGCCAGCAGTACAGGGGGCGAGGGCTCTGGGGCCAACGTCCTGACTTTC.

This chain uses TRBV28 with TRBJ2-5; D unclear. Germline CDR1 and CDR2: MDHEN and SYDVKM. Trimming left V 6 bases short and J 2 bases short, with 19 bases between. The CDR3 consists of 16 residues. The CDR3: CASRTIQPDGQETQYF. In DNA form, the CDR3 reads TGTGCCAGCAGAACCATTCAGCCTGACGGGCAAGAGACCCAGTACTTC.

V is TRBV4-1 and J is TRBJ2-3; 8 positions agree with TRBD2. The germline V gene has CDR1 MGHRA and CDR2 YSYEKL. The CDR3 contains 17 residues. Trimming at V came to 1 base and at J to 6 bases, leaving 12 bases not matched to a gene. The CDR3 DNA sequence: TGCGCCAGCAGCCAAGTAATCAGCGGGGGAGTCGAGGATACGCAGTATTTT. Protein: CASSQVISGGVEDTQYF.

The chain links TRBV27 to TRBJ2-5; 10 positions agree with TRBD1. The CDR3 consists of 15 residues. The V and J ends lost 3 bases and 4 bases, in that order; junction bases with no gene match: 5. In germline, CDR1 is MNHEY, CDR2 SMNVEV (reference sequence). The CDR3, as DNA: TGTGCCAGCAGTTTCCCGGACAGGGGGATAGAGACCCAGTACTTC. Amino acid sequence: CASSFPDRGIETQYF.

The rearrangement links TRBV9 to TRBJ1-6; the D is unclear. V was pared by 0 bases and J by 10 bases, with 5 bases between. There are 12 residues in the CDR3. The germline CDR1 and CDR2 sequences are SGDLS and YYNGEE. The CDR3 sequence is CASSVGASPLHF. The CDR3 DNA reads as TGTGCCAGCAGCGTAGGAGCGTCACCCCTCCACTTT.